These 32 T cell receptor beta chains came from one sample sequenced in a study of T cell responses to AZD1222 COVID-19 vaccine. Profiling relied on immunoSEQ multiplex PCR, and the TCRdb table lists in-frame clones only, not all of them. The sample yields approximately 100,000 clones, about 85% seen once. The source material was peripheral blood, sampled 28 days after the second AZD1222 dose. All receptors come from an adult who received the AZD1222 COVID-19 vaccine.

The chain recombines TRBV7-2 with TRBJ2-7, with 10 bases fitting TRBD1. The CDR3 sequence is 14 residues long. CDR1 is SGHTA and CDR2 is FQGNSA in the germline V gene. Germline trimming cut 4 bases from V and 4 bases from J; bases unmatched to any gene: 4. The CDR3: CASSSTGGYYEQYF. The CDR3, as DNA: TGTGCCAGCAGCTCGACAGGGGGCTATTACGAGCAGTACTTC.

The chain joins TRBV7-9 to TRBJ1-1; 8 nucleotides agree with TRBD1. The CDR3 has 14 amino acids. Trimming cost V 7 bases and J 1 base; bases outside gene matches: 5. Germline values: CDR1 SEHNR, CDR2 FQNEAQ (reference sequence). CDR3 nucleotides: TGTGCCAGCATCCAGGGGGCAGGGAACACTGAAGCTTTCTTT. Translating gives CASIQGAGNTEAFF.

This clone was seen only a few times. The genes are TRBV5-5 and TRBJ2-7; a possible D gene is TRBD2 (5 bases). The CDR3 covers 15 residues. Trimming stripped 2 bases from V and 4 bases from J, with 16 bases between. Per germline, CDR1 SGHKS and CDR2 YYEKEE (reference sequence). In DNA, the CDR3 is TGTGCCAGCAGCTTTACCGTAAGAGGGAGTTACGAGCAGTACTTC. As protein: CASSFTVRGSYEQYF.

The V and J genes are TRBV25-1 and TRBJ2-1; 7 bases are shared with TRBD2. The CDR3 sequence is 15 residues long. Trimming at V came to 2 bases and at J to 2 bases, leaving 3 bases not matched to a gene. Germline-derived CDR1 and CDR2 are MGHDK and SYGVNS. CDR3 DNA: TGTGCCAGCAGTGAAATGGCGGGAGCCTACAATGAGCAGTTCTTC. Translation gives CASSEMAGAYNEQFF.

The table lists this clone with a count of one. The chain joins TRBV19 to TRBJ2-7; 7 bases match TRBD1. Germline assignment: CDR1 LNHDA and CDR2 SQIVND (reference sequence). Germline trimming cut 0 bases from V and 1 base from J; bases unmatched to any gene: 3. There are 15 residues in the CDR3. Written as DNA, the CDR3 is TGTGCCAGTAGTATAGAAGGGACAGCATCCTACGAGCAGTACTTC. It translates to CASSIEGTASYEQYF.

The chain combines TRBV30 with TRBJ2-5; 10 bases match TRBD2. CDR3 length equals 15 residues. The V segment lost 2 bases and the J segment 7 bases; nucleotides outside the gene matches: 10. The germline V gene encodes CDR1 GTSNPN and CDR2 SVGIG (reference sequence). The CDR3 sequence: CAWSPLAGAWWTQYF. DNA for the CDR3: TGTGCCTGGAGTCCTCTAGCGGGAGCATGGTGGACCCAGTACTTC.

The chain is built from TRBV5-4 and TRBJ1-2; D may be TRBD1 (5 bases). With 4 bases removed from V and 5 bases from J, the gap between germline ends came to 18 bases. This CDR3 spans 15 amino acids. The germline gives CDR1 SGHNT, CDR2 YYREEE (reference sequence). The CDR3 region has the DNA TGTGCCAGCAGCGATCTCGTCCAGGGCCGGTATGGCTACACCTTC. Translating it yields CASSDLVQGRYGYTF.

This rearrangement joins TRBV3-1 (or the pseudogene TRBV3-2) to TRBJ1-6; 7 bases map to TRBD1. Germline loops: CDR1 LGHDT, CDR2 YNNKEL (reference sequence). Losses at the gene ends were 1 base for V and 8 bases for J; bases not matched to a gene: 5. The CDR3 has 15 residues. The CDR3 region is CASSQAGRGDSPLHF. CDR3 DNA sequence: TGTGCCAGCAGCCAAGCAGGCAGGGGGGATTCACCCCTCCACTTT.

The chain uses TRBV18 and TRBJ1-4, with D possibly being TRBD1 (5 bases). The CDR3 spans 15 residues. Germline V lookup: CDR1 KGHSH, CDR2 LQKENI. V was clipped by 4 bases and J by 5 bases, with 14 bases between them. This CDR3 reads CASSLLPGLNEKLFF. The CDR3 bases are TGTGCCAGCTCACTTCTCCCGGGACTCAATGAAAAACTGTTTTTT. The full variable domain, with the rest looked up from reference TRBV18 and TRBJ1-4, is NAGVMQNPRHLVRRRGQEARLRCSPMKGHSHVYWYRQLPEEGLKFMVYLQKENIIDESGMPKERFSAEFPKEGPSILRIQQVVRGDSAAYFCASSLLPGLNEKLFFGSGTQLSVL.

The chain couples TRBV24-1 to TRBJ2-7; 13 nucleotides match TRBD2. Germline V CDR1 and CDR2: KGHDR, SFDVKD. J gave up 3 bases and V 2 bases, and 3 bases lay outside the gene matches. CDR3 length: 16 residues. The CDR3 DNA sequence: TGTGCCACCAGTGATTCTCGGACTAGCGGGAGCTACGAGCAGTACTTC. Residues: CATSDSRTSGSYEQYF.

The J gene is TRBJ1-1, the V gene TRBV7-2, with a weak D call TRBD1 (6 bases). This CDR3 spans 14 amino acids. Between the trimmed V and J ends, which lost 1 base and 5 bases, there was a span of 11 bases. Germline CDR1 is SGHTA and CDR2 is FQGNSA. CDR3 region: CASSLVQGWTEAFF. The CDR3 DNA reads as TGTGCCAGCAGCTTAGTACAGGGATGGACTGAAGCTTTCTTT.

This clone has only one observation. The V call is TRBV5-1, the J call TRBJ1-6, with 7 nucleotides matching TRBD1. J was trimmed by 6 bases and V by 9 bases; bases with no gene match: 9. Germline loops: CDR1 SGHRS, CDR2 YFSETQ. This CDR3 comprises 14 residues. In DNA form, the CDR3 reads TGCGCCACTGCCGTCGGGACAGTTAATTCACCCCTCCACTTT. This sequence encodes CATAVGTVNSPLHF.

The chain employs TRBV15 and TRBJ1-2; no reliable D call. CDR3 length: 13 amino acids. V lost 1 base to trimming and J lost 4 bases, with 7 bases between them. Germline-derived CDR1 and CDR2 are LNHNV and YYDKDF (reference sequence). Here the CDR3 reads CATSRAELYGYTF. CDR3 coding DNA: TGTGCCACCAGCAGAGCGGAGCTCTATGGCTACACCTTC.

V gene TRBV3-1 (or the pseudogene TRBV3-2) combines with J gene TRBJ2-5; D not resolved. Germline CDR1 reads LGHDT; CDR2 reads YNNKEL (reference sequence). Trimming took 8 bases from V and 1 from J, leaving 23 bases between them. The CDR3 is made up of 17 amino acids. The CDR3 region is CASVSTGPTFGQETQYF. In DNA form, the CDR3 reads TGTGCCAGCGTATCCACCGGGCCCACCTTTGGCCAAGAGACCCAGTACTTC.

This clone came up many times. This chain connects TRBV6-5 to TRBJ1-3, with D perhaps matching TRBD1 (6 bases). The CDR3 is made up of 14 amino acids. Germline values: CDR1 MNHEY, CDR2 SVGAGI. Trimming took 9 bases from V and 4 from J, leaving 16 bases between them. Here the CDR3 reads CASPRQAGGNTIYF. For the CDR3, the DNA is TGTGCCAGTCCCAGACAGGCGGGGGGAAACACCATATATTTT.

The chain combines TRBV27 with TRBJ1-2; no reliable D call. CDR1 is MNHEY and CDR2 is SMNVEV in the germline V gene (reference sequence). This CDR3 is 13 amino acids long. V was shortened by 2 bases and J by 10 bases, with 14 bases between the two germline ends. Here the CDR3 DNA reads TGTGCCAGCAGTTTAAGTTACGAGGAGGACTACACCTTC. This encodes CASSLSYEEDYTF.

V and J are TRBV27 and TRBJ1-3; D perhaps matches TRBD1 (5 bases). Germline-derived CDR1 and CDR2 are MNHEY and SMNVEV (reference sequence). This CDR3 spans 15 amino acids. V was pared by 0 bases and J by 4 bases, with 10 bases between. CDR3 sequence: CASSLSWGSGNTIYF. Here the CDR3 DNA reads TGTGCCAGCAGTTTATCGTGGGGGTCGGGAAACACCATATATTTT.

The chain has TRBV7-9 and TRBJ1-4, with no clear D. V lost 5 bases, J lost 4 bases, and 11 bases lay in between. The CDR3 runs to 14 residues. Germline lookup yields CDR1 SEHNR and CDR2 FQNEAQ (reference sequence). The CDR3 nucleotides are TGTGCCAGCAGCATAGGACTGCTTAATGAAAAACTGTTTTTT. Amino acids: CASSIGLLNEKLFF.

V gene TRBV7-7 combines with J gene TRBJ2-5; 7 bases are shared with TRBD2. The junction had 6 bases not matched to a gene; V was cut back by 1 base and J by 4 bases. CDR3 length: 15 residues. CDR1 and CDR2 from the germline V gene are SSHAT and FNYEAQ (reference sequence). DNA of the CDR3: TGTGCCAGCAGCTTAGAGGGTAGCGGGCCAGAGACCCAGTACTTC. Amino acids: CASSLEGSGPETQYF.

The chain carries TRBV28 and TRBJ2-7, with TRBD2 identical over 11 bases. V was pared by 4 bases and J by 1 base, with 3 bases of the junction left unmatched. Germline CDR1 is MDHEN and CDR2 is SYDVKM. The CDR3 runs 15 residues. DNA for the CDR3: TGTGCCAGCAGTTCACTAGCGGGAGAGTCCTACGAGCAGTACTTC. Encoded protein: CASSSLAGESYEQYF.

The chain has TRBV29-1 and TRBJ2-1, with 7 bases lining up with TRBD1. V lost 6 bases, J lost 3 bases, and 5 bases stayed unmatched. Germline lookup yields CDR1 SQVTM and CDR2 ANQGSEA. This CDR3 has 13 amino acids. CDR3 region: CSVDRAGYNEQFF. The CDR3 DNA is TGCAGCGTCGACAGGGCTGGCTACAATGAGCAGTTCTTC.

V gene TRBV7-2 combines with J gene TRBJ1-4; TRBD1 is a possible D gene (5 bases). In germline, CDR1 is SGHTA, CDR2 FQGNSA. V lost 5 bases and J 11 bases, leaving 18 bases between the germline ends. This CDR3 has 14 amino acids. The CDR3 nucleotides are TGTGCCAGCAGCCTAGGGAGTTTTCGGGACAAACTGTTTTTT. It specifies CASSLGSFRDKLFF.

This clone was counted at least ten times. The chain couples TRBV6-1 to TRBJ1-3, with a tentative D call TRBD1 (6 bases). The germline V gene has CDR1 MNHNS and CDR2 SASEGT. This CDR3 spans 16 amino acids. V was shortened by 2 bases and J by 0 bases, with 11 bases between the two germline ends. CDR3 sequence: CASSESVDSSGNTIYF. In nucleotides, the CDR3 is TGTGCCAGCAGTGAAAGTGTGGACAGCTCTGGAAACACCATATATTTT.

This chain uses TRBV7-2 with TRBJ1-2, with 9 bases fitting TRBD1. CDR3 length equals 16 residues. The germline V gene encodes CDR1 SGHTA and CDR2 FQGNSA. J gave up 5 bases and V 5 bases, and 12 bases lay outside the gene matches. CDR3: CASSKNSGTGIYGYTF. The CDR3, as DNA: TGTGCCAGCAGCAAGAACTCCGGGACAGGGATTTATGGCTACACCTTC.

The chain carries TRBV28 and TRBJ1-3; unclear D gene. The CDR3 runs to 13 residues. The V and J ends lost 3 bases and 0 bases respectively, with 3 bases between them. Per germline, CDR1 MDHEN and CDR2 SYDVKM. The CDR3 region has the DNA TGTGCCAGCAGTTTTGTCTCTGGAAACACCATATATTTT. Translating it yields CASSFVSGNTIYF.

This sequence joins TRBV28 and TRBJ1-2, with TRBD1 identical over 7 bases. The trim removed 3 bases at V and 6 bases at J, leaving 13 bases unmatched. The V gene's germline CDR1 is MDHEN and CDR2 SYDVKM. This CDR3 region has 16 residues. CDR3 residues: CASSFWTGSRRNGYTF. CDR3 in DNA: TGTGCCAGCAGTTTCTGGACAGGATCGAGGAGGAATGGCTACACCTTC.

The genes are TRBV28 and TRBJ1-3; 8 bases line up with TRBD1. The junction had 6 bases not matched to a gene; V was cut back by 3 bases and J by 2 bases. This CDR3 region has 16 residues. CDR1 is MDHEN, CDR2 SYDVKM, per germline. DNA of the CDR3: TGTGCCAGCAGTTTTAGGACAGGGTATCCTGGAAACACCATATATTTT. Translating gives CASSFRTGYPGNTIYF.

This chain joins TRBV6-4 and TRBJ2-3; D remains unclear. The CDR3 consists of 16 residues. Trimming shortened V by 3 bases and J by 2 bases, and 15 bases separated the two germline ends. Germline CDR1 MRHNA, CDR2 SNTAGT. The CDR3 nucleotides read TGTGCCAGCAGTGATGATCCCTCCAGTCCCACAGATACGCAGTATTTT. Translating gives CASSDDPSSPTDTQYF.

The chain uses TRBV27 and TRBJ2-2; D is unclear. The V end lost 8 bases, the J end lost 6 bases, and 13 bases lay between the germline ends. This CDR3 has 13 residues. Germline lookup yields CDR1 MNHEY and CDR2 SMNVEV (reference sequence). This chain's CDR3 is CASSSGEAGELFF. DNA of the CDR3: TGTGCCAGCTCCAGTGGGGAAGCCGGGGAGCTGTTTTTT.

The V gene is TRBV28, the J gene TRBJ1-2, with 9 bases lining up with TRBD1. Germline CDR1 reads MDHEN; CDR2 reads SYDVKM. The CDR3 sequence is 17 residues long. V was pared by 2 bases and J by 6 bases, with 13 bases of the junction left unmatched. CDR3 residues: CASSLRWDRVFSDGYTF. The DNA of the CDR3 is TGTGCCAGCAGTTTAAGGTGGGACAGGGTATTTTCGGATGGCTACACCTTC.

The V gene is TRBV28, the J gene TRBJ1-2; D is undetermined. This CDR3 region has 13 residues. In germline, CDR1 is MDHEN, CDR2 SYDVKM. V dropped 6 bases and J dropped 2 bases, with 10 bases sitting between them. The chain's CDR3 is CASRPTANYGYTF. CDR3 sequence (DNA): TGTGCCAGCAGACCGACCGCCAACTATGGCTACACCTTC.

V gene TRBV6-4 combines with J gene TRBJ2-1, with TRBD2 matching 8 bases. V lost 0 bases to trimming and J lost 4 bases; unmatched junction nucleotides: 5. Germline V lookup: CDR1 MRHNA, CDR2 SNTAGT. CDR3 length equals 16 residues. The CDR3 DNA reads as TGTGCCAGCAGTGACTCTCCGGGAGGGCGTTACAATGAGCAGTTCTTC. This sequence encodes CASSDSPGGRYNEQFF.